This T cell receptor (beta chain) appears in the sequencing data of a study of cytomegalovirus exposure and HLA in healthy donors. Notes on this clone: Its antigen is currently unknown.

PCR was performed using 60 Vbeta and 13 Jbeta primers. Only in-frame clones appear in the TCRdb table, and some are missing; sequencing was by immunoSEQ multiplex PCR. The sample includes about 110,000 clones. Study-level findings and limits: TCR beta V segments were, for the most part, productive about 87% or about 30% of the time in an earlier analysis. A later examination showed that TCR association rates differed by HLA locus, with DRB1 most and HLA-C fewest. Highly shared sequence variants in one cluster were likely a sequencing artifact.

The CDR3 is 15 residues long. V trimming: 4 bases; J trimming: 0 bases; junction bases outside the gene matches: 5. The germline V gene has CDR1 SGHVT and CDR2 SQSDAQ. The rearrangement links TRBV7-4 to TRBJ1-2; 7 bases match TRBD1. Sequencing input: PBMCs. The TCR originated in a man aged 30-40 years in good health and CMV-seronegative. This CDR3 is CASSWGTEANYGYTF. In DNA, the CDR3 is TGTGCCAGCAGCTGGGGGACAGAAGCTAACTATGGCTACACCTTC.